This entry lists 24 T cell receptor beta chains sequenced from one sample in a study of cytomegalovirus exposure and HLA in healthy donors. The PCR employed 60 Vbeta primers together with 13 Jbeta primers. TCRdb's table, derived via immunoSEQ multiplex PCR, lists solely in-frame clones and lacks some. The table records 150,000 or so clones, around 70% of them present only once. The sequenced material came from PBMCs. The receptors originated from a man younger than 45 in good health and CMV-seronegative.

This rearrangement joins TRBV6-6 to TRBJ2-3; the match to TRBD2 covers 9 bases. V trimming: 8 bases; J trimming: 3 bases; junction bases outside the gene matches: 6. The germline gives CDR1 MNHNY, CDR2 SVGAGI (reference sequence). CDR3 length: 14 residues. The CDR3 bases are TGTGCCAGCCAGGGCGGGGGGGGAACAGATACGCAGTATTTT. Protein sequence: CASQGGGGTDTQYF.

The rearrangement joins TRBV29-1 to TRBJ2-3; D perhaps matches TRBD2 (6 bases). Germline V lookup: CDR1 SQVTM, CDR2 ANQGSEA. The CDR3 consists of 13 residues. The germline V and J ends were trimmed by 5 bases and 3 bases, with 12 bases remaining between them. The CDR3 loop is CSVWAGSTDTQYF. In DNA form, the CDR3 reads TGCAGCGTTTGGGCGGGGTCGACAGATACGCAGTATTTT.

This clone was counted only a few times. The CDR3 sequence is CASSSGGRAQETQYF. In DNA, the CDR3 is TGTGCCAGCAGCTCGGGGGGTAGGGCCCAAGAGACCCAGTACTTC. This rearrangement joins TRBV7-2 to TRBJ2-5, with 7 bases that match TRBD2. Germline V gene sequence: CDR1 SGHTA, CDR2 FQGNSA. This CDR3 has 15 residues. After removal of 4 bases from V and 1 base from J, the junction contained 6 bases not matched to a gene.

The CDR3 region has the DNA TGTGCCAGCAACCCGACAGGGATAGGTGCTGAAGCTTTCTTT. It yields the protein CASNPTGIGAEAFF. The chain recombines TRBV6-6 with TRBJ1-1, with 7 bases lining up with TRBD1. CDR1 and CDR2 (germline): MNHNY, SVGAGI (reference sequence). V gave up 7 bases and J gave up 6 bases; unmatched junction bases: 11. The CDR3 contains 14 residues.

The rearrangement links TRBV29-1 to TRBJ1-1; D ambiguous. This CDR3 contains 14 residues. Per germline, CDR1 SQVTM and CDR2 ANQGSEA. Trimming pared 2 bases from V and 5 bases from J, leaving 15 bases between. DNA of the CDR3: TGCAGCGTTGAATGGGAGTGGTTAGGAACTGAAGCTTTCTTT. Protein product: CSVEWEWLGTEAFF.

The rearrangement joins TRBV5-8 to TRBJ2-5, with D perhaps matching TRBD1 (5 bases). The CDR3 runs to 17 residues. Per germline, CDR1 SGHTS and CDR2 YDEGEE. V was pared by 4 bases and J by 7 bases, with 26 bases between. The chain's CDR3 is CASSPRVTRTLWGTQYF. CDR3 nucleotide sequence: TGTGCCAGCAGCCCCAGGGTAACACGGACCCTGTGGGGGACCCAGTACTTC.

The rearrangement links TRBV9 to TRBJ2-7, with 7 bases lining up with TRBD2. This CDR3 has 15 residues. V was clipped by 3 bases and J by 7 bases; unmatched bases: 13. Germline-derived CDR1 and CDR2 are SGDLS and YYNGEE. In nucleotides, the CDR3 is TGTGCCAGCAGCGCCCTAGGGCCGTACGGGGGGGAGCAGTACTTC. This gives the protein CASSALGPYGGEQYF.

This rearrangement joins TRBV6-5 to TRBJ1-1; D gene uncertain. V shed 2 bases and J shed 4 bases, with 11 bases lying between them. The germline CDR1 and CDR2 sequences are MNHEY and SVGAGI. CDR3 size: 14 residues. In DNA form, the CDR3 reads TGTGCCAGCAGTTACCTCGCGGGAGGCACTGAAGCTTTCTTT. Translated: CASSYLAGGTEAFF.

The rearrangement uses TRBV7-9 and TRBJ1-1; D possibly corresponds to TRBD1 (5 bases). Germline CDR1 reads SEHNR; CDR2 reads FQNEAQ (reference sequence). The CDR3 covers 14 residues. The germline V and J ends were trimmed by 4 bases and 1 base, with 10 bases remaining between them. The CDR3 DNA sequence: TGTGCCAGCAGCTCCAAGGACACGAACACTGAAGCTTTCTTT. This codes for CASSSKDTNTEAFF.

This CDR3 reads CASSLEFPGLSEAFF. The DNA of the CDR3 is TGTGCCAGCAGCTTAGAGTTTCCAGGACTTTCTGAAGCTTTCTTT. The gene calls are TRBV7-9 and TRBJ1-1, with D uncertain. The CDR3 spans 15 residues. Trimming left V 1 base short and J 6 bases short, with 15 bases between. Germline V gives CDR1 SEHNR, CDR2 FQNEAQ (reference sequence).

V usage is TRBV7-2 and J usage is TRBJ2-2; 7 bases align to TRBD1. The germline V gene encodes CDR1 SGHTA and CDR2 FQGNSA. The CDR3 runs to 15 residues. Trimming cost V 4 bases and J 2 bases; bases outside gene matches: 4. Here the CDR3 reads CASSSGTANTGELFF. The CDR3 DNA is TGTGCCAGCAGCTCTGGGACAGCTAACACCGGGGAGCTGTTTTTT.

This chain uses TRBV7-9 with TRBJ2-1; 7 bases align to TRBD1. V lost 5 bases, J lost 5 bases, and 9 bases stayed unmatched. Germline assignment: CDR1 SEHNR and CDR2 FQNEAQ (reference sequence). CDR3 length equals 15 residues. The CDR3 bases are TGTGCCAGCAGCCCGACAGGGACGTTAGACAATGAGCAGTTCTTC. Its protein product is CASSPTGTLDNEQFF.

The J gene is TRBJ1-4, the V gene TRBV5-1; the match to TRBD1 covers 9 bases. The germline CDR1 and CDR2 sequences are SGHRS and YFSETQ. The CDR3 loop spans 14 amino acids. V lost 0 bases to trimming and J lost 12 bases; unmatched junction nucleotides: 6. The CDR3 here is CASSLVGQGGELFF. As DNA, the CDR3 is TGCGCCAGCAGCTTGGTGGGACAGGGTGGAGAACTGTTTTTT.

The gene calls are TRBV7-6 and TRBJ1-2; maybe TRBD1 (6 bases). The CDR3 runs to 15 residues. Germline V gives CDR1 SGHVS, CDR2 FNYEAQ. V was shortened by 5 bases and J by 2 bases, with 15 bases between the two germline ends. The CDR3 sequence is CASSPRPDRNYGYTF. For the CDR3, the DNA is TGTGCCAGCAGCCCGCGCCCCGACAGGAACTATGGCTACACCTTC.

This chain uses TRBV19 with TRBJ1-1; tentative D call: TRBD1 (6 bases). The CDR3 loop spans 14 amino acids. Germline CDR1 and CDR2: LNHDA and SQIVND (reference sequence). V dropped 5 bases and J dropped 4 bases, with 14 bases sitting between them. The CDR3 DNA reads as TGTGCCAGTAGTGTACAGGGATCGAGCACTGAAGCTTTCTTT. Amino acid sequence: CASSVQGSSTEAFF.

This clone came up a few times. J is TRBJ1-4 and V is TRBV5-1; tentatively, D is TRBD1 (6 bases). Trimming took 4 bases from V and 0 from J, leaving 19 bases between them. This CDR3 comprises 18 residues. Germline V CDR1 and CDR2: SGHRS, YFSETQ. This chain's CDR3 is CASSHSATGPATNEKLFF. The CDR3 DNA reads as TGCGCCAGCAGCCACAGCGCAACAGGGCCTGCAACTAATGAAAAACTGTTTTTT.

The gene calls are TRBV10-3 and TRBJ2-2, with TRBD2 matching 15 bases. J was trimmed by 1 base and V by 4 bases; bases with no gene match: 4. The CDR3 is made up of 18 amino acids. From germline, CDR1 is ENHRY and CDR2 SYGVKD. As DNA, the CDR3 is TGTGCCATCAGTGCTGGGGGACTAGCGGGGGGGAACACCGGGGAGCTGTTTTTT. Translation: CAISAGGLAGGNTGELFF.

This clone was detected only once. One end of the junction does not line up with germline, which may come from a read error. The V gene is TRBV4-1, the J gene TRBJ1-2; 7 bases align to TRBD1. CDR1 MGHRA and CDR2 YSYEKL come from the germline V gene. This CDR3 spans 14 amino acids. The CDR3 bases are TGCGCCAGCAGCCAGGCGACAGGGAACTATGGCTACCCCTTC. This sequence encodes CASSQATGNYGYPF.

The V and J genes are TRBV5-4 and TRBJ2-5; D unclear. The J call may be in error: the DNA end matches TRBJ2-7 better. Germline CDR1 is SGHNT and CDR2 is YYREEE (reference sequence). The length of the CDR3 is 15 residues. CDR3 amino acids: CASSLDSQASYEQYF. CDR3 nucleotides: TGTGCCAGCAGCTTGGATAGTCAGGCTTCCTACGAGCAGTACTTC.

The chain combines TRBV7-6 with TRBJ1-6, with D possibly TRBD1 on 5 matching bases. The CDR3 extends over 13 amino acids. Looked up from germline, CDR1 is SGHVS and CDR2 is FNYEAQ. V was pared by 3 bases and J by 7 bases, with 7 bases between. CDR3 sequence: CASSLGLNSPLHF. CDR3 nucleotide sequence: TGTGCCAGCAGCTTGGGGCTCAATTCACCCCTCCACTTT.

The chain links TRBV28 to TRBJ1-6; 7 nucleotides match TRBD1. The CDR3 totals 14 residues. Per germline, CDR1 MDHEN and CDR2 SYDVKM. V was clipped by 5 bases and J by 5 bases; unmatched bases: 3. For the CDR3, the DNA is TGTGCCAGCAGTCTGACAGGGAATAATTCACCCCTCCACTTT. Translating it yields CASSLTGNNSPLHF.

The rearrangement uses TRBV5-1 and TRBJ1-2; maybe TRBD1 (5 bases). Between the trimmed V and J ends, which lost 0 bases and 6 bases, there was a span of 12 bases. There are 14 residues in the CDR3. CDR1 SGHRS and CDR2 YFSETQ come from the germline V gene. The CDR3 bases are TGCGCCAGCAGCTTGGGGGGGGGAGAGAATGGCTACACCTTC. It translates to CASSLGGGENGYTF.

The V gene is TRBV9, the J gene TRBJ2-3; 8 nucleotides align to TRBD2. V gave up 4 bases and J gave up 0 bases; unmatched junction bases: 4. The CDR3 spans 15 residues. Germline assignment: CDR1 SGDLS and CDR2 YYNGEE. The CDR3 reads CASSPGGASTDTQYF. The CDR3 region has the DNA TGTGCCAGCAGCCCCGGGGGGGCGAGCACAGATACGCAGTATTTT.

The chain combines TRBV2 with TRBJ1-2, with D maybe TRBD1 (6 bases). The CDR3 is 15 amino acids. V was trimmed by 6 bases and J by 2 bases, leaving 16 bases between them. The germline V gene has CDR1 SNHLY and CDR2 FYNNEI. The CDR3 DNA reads TGTGCCAGCAGCGACCCCGGACAGATCAACTATGGCTACACCTTC. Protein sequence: CASSDPGQINYGYTF.